This TCR beta chain was recovered during a study of blood T cells in healthy people across ages. Study-level findings and limits: A conclusive naive versus antigen-experienced comparison was prevented by the unsorted PBMCs.

Each sample provided at least 6 micrograms of extracted total RNA. The second PCR ran 7 to 11 cycles with a sample-barcoded 5' primer and J-beta primers. TCRdb fed the 5' RACE reads into MiXCR, producing one record per CDR3 protein. The sample holds around 1,700,000 distinct CDR3 sequences, approximately 28% seen once. This clonotype was detected ten times or more. As yet, its antigen is unknown. There are 15 residues in the CDR3. Germline V gene lookup returns CDR1 MNHEY and CDR2 SMNVEV (reference sequence). Germline trimming cut 0 bases from V and 8 bases from J; bases unmatched to any gene: 9. The source of this sequence is a woman aged 30 to 39 in good health. The V gene is TRBV27, the J gene TRBJ1-2; 7 bases match TRBD1. The sample was blood. The CDR3 DNA reads as TGTGCCAGCAGTTTATCGGTCCCCACAGGGGCGGGCTACACCTTC. Protein sequence: CASSLSVPTGAGYTF.